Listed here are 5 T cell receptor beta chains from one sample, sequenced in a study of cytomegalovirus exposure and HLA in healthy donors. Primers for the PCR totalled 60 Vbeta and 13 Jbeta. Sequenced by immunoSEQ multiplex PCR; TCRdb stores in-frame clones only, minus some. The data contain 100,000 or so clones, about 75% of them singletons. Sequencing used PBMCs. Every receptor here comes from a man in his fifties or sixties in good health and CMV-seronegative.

The CDR3 DNA reads TGTGCCAGCAGCGCAGAGAACACTGAAGCTTTCTTT. Its translation is CASSAENTEAFF. The rearrangement uses TRBV9 and TRBJ1-1; unclear D gene. Per the germline V gene, CDR1 is SGDLS and CDR2 is YYNGEE. CDR3 length: 12 amino acids. With 3 bases removed from V and 1 base from J, the gap between germline ends came to 4 bases.

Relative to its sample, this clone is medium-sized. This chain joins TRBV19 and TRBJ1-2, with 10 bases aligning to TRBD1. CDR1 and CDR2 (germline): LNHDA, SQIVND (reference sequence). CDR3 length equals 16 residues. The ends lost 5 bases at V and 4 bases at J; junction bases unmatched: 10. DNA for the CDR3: TGTGCCAGTAGTCCGTTGACAGGGGGCGCCGGCTATGGCTACACCTTC. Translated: CASSPLTGGAGYGYTF.

In nucleotides, the CDR3 is TGTGCCAGCAGCTCGGGACAGACAGCTTTCTTT. Its protein product is CASSSGQTAFF. This rearrangement joins TRBV7-9 to TRBJ1-1, with TRBD1 identical over 7 bases. Trimming at V came to 4 bases and at J to 10 bases, leaving 3 bases not matched to a gene. This CDR3 spans 11 amino acids. Germline CDR1 reads SEHNR; CDR2 reads FQNEAQ (reference sequence).

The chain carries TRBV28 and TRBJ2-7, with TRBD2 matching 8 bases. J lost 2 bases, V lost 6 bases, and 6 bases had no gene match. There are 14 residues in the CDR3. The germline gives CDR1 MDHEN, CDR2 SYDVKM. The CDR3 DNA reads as TGTGCCAGCAGAGGACTAGCCGATACCTACGAGCAGTACTTC. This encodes CASRGLADTYEQYF.

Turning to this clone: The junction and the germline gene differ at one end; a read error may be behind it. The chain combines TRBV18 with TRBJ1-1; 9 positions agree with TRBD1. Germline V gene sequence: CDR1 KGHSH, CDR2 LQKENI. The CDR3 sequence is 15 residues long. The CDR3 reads CASSPNRGLKTEAFF. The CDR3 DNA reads TGTGCCAGCTCGCCGAACAGGGGGCTGAAGACTGAAGCTTTCTTT.